The present T cell receptor beta chain was sequenced within a study of T-cell memory formation after mild COVID-19. Study-wide results and limits: CD4/CD8 balance held among clones contracting day 15 to 85, and later expanders leaned CD4+.

The CDR3 totals 13 residues. V was clipped by 7 bases and J by 6 bases, with 14 bases between them. Researchers used 5'RACE with constant-segment primers to make TCR alpha and TCR beta cDNA libraries that carry sample barcodes and UMIs. MiXCR was run by TCRdb on the 5' RACE reads, yielding one entry per CDR3 protein. The table has approximately 340,000 distinct CDR3 sequences, 15% to 20% seen once. A word on this clonotype: Its antigen is not identified.

The TCR sequence derives from a man aged 18 to 35 who had mild COVID-19 (a few samples of this study predate the infection). Cell type and time point are not known. Input material: PBMCs or a T cell subset sorted from them (not recorded which). This chain joins TRBV12-3 or TRBV12-4 and TRBJ2-3; D unresolved. Written as DNA, the CDR3 is TGTGCCAGCACCAAATTAGCCCCCGATACGCAGTATTTT. Residues: CASTKLAPDTQYF.